Listed here are 14 T cell receptor beta chains from one sample, sequenced in a study of blood T cell repertoires in COVID-19 (dated by TCRdb to 2018 to 2021). Libraries were prepared through the immunoSEQ multiplex PCR assay. TCRdb mirrors the immuneACCESS table, restricted to in-frame sequences. Some clones are absent from its copies; in checked studies, under half trace to an unresolved V gene, and the reason for the others is unknown. The sample table lists roughly 90,000 clones, 80% of them with a count of one. The ten biggest clones cover around a tenth of the sample. The sample comprised peripheral blood. The receptors originated from a woman in her 70s with acute or convalescent COVID-19.

This clone was seen just once. CDR3 in DNA: TGTGCCAGCAGCCAAGTCCCCGTTTCGGGGTCTGGGACTGAAGCTTTCTTT. Amino acid sequence: CASSQVPVSGSGTEAFF. This rearrangement joins TRBV3-1 (or the pseudogene TRBV3-2) to TRBJ1-1; D not resolved. The CDR3 contains 17 residues. Trimming pared 1 base from V and 5 bases from J, leaving 20 bases between. Germline CDR1 is LGHDT and CDR2 is YNNKEL (reference sequence).

This clone turned up a few times. The CDR3 DNA reads as TGCGCCAGCAGCCAAGGATGGCCAGCGGAGACTTACGAGCAGTACTTC. This sequence encodes CASSQGWPAETYEQYF. J is TRBJ2-7 and V is TRBV4-3; tentative D call: TRBD2 (5 bases). CDR3 length: 16 amino acids. Per the germline V gene, CDR1 is LGHNA and CDR2 is YSLEER. The V gene lost 1 base and the J gene lost 4 bases, with 17 bases spanning the gap.

The chain combines TRBV2 with TRBJ2-3; 8 bases are a match to TRBD1. Germline V gene lookup returns CDR1 SNHLY and CDR2 FYNNEI. The V segment lost 7 bases and the J segment 2 bases; nucleotides outside the gene matches: 2. The CDR3 runs 13 residues. The CDR3 nucleotides are TGTGCCAGCAACAGGGGGGTCACAGATACGCAGTATTTT. Protein sequence: CASNRGVTDTQYF.

The CDR3 region is CASSQDIGTDTQYF. CDR3 DNA: TGTGCCAGCAGCCAAGATATAGGCACAGATACGCAGTATTTT. J is TRBJ2-3 and V is TRBV3-1 (or the pseudogene TRBV3-2); D is ambiguous. V shed 0 bases and J shed 1 base, with 5 bases lying between them. This CDR3 comprises 14 residues. Germline V gene sequence: CDR1 LGHDT, CDR2 YNNKEL (reference sequence).

The chain is built from TRBV6-6 and TRBJ1-4; 8 nucleotides agree with TRBD1. The CDR3 consists of 15 residues. The ends lost 8 bases at V and 4 bases at J; junction bases unmatched: 9. CDR1 MNHNY and CDR2 SVGAGI come from the germline V gene (reference sequence). The CDR3 DNA follows: TGTGCCAGCGGGGGGGGGACAGGACTTAATGAAAAACTGTTTTTT. This translates into CASGGGTGLNEKLFF.

V gene TRBV27 combines with J gene TRBJ1-2, with D maybe TRBD1 (5 bases). V lost 1 base, J lost 7 bases, and 19 bases lay in between. The germline CDR1 and CDR2 sequences are MNHEY and SMNVEV (reference sequence). The CDR3 consists of 16 residues. CDR3 coding DNA: TGTGCCAGCAGTTTATTGGGGGAGGGAGGTCCGGGTGGCTACACCTTC. Translating it yields CASSLLGEGGPGGYTF.

The gene calls are TRBV27 and TRBJ2-7, with 8 positions matching TRBD2. This CDR3 has 14 residues. With 1 base clipped from V and 6 bases from J, the junction kept 5 bases outside the gene matches. Germline values: CDR1 MNHEY, CDR2 SMNVEV (reference sequence). The CDR3 nucleotides are TGTGCCAGCAGTTTATATAGCGGGGTTGTCGAGCAGTACTTC. Translated, it gives CASSLYSGVVEQYF.

A few counts support this clone. The chain is built from TRBV19 and TRBJ1-2, with no clear D. Trimming shortened V by 4 bases and J by 6 bases, and 6 bases separated the two germline ends. The CDR3 is made up of 11 amino acids. Per germline, CDR1 LNHDA and CDR2 SQIVND (reference sequence). CDR3 sequence (DNA): TGTGCCAGTAGTAATTTCGATGGCTACACCTTC. It encodes CASSNFDGYTF.

This rearrangement joins TRBV11-2 to TRBJ1-4; TRBD1 aligns across 8 bases. V lost 5 bases, J lost 0 bases, and 5 bases stayed unmatched. The CDR3 length is 16 residues. Germline CDR1 SGHAT, CDR2 FQNNGV. The CDR3 spells CASSRTGSPTNEKLFF. In DNA form, the CDR3 reads TGTGCCAGCAGCCGGACAGGGTCACCAACTAATGAAAAACTGTTTTTT.

The chain is built from TRBV7-8 and TRBJ2-3; 13 positions match TRBD2. Germline trimming cut 1 base from V and 6 bases from J; bases unmatched to any gene: 4. Germline loops: CDR1 SGHVS, CDR2 FQNEAQ. The CDR3 extends over 16 amino acids. The DNA of the CDR3 is TGTGCCAGCAGCTTAGGGACTAGCGGGGGTTTGGATACGCAGTATTTT. Protein sequence: CASSLGTSGGLDTQYF. The complete variable domain, with remaining parts taken from reference TRBV7-8 and TRBJ2-3, reads GAGVSQSPRYKVAKRGQDVALRCDPISGHVSLFWYQQALGQGPEFLTYFQNEAQLDKSGLPSDRFFAERPEGSVSTLKIQRTQQEDSAVYLCASSLGTSGGLDTQYFGPGTRLTVL.

The chain links TRBV2 to TRBJ1-5; 8 positions agree with TRBD1. This CDR3 region has 15 residues. Germline trimming cut 3 bases from V and 3 bases from J; bases unmatched to any gene: 4. Germline CDR1 and CDR2: SNHLY and FYNNEI. This chain's CDR3 is CASSEPTGANQPQHF. The CDR3, as DNA: TGTGCCAGCAGTGAGCCGACAGGGGCCAATCAGCCCCAGCATTTT.

This rearrangement joins TRBV6-5 to TRBJ1-4, with D perhaps TRBD1 (6 bases). The CDR3 totals 15 residues. Germline V gene data show CDR1 as MNHEY and CDR2 as SVGAGI. V gave up 4 bases and J gave up 4 bases, with 13 bases separating them. CDR3 DNA sequence: TGTGCCAGCAGTTCTACAGGGAGCTTTAATGAAAAACTGTTTTTT. Amino acid sequence: CASSSTGSFNEKLFF.

The chain couples TRBV29-1 to TRBJ1-2; possibly TRBD1 for D (6 bases). Germline values: CDR1 SQVTM, CDR2 ANQGSEA. V was clipped by 5 bases and J by 2 bases, with 15 bases between them. This CDR3 region has 14 residues. CDR3 coding DNA: TGCAGCGTTTTTGAGTCAGGGGCCAACTATGGCTACACCTTC. This gives the protein CSVFESGANYGYTF.

This clone occurred a few times. The sample has other DNA sequences that encode this CDR3 too. The chain links TRBV28 to TRBJ1-1; unclear D gene. This CDR3 spans 10 amino acids. Trimming cost V 9 bases and J 5 bases, with 7 bases left between them. CDR1 and CDR2 from the germline V gene are MDHEN and SYDVKM. The CDR3 region has the DNA TGTGCCAGTCGGAGGACTGAAGCTTTCTTT. Translated, it gives CASRRTEAFF.